The T cell receptor beta chain under discussion was sequenced for a study of shared clonotypes between healthy human individuals. Germline V gives CDR1 MNHNS, CDR2 SASEGT. The CDR3 sequence is 17 residues long. The trim removed 4 bases at V and 1 base at J, leaving 11 bases unmatched. The table came from immunoSEQ multiplex PCR; TCRdb's copy has only in-frame clones and leaves some out. The table has 2 million to 2.5 million clones, approximately 95% seen once. Comments on this clone: Its specificity is not known.

Overall study findings and caveats: Naive subsets generally had larger estimated richness than memory subsets. Genetic and exposure-history diversity was limited by the small donor number.

The material sequenced was naive CD4+ T cells sorted from blood. Described subset: CD45RA+ positively selected. The clonotype comes from a man between 18 and 29 years old in good health. The rearrangement joins TRBV6-1 to TRBJ2-3; 7 bases are shared with TRBD1. The CDR3 is CASSVWAGGRGTDTQYF. CDR3 bases: TGTGCCAGCAGTGTATGGGCAGGGGGTCGCGGCACAGATACGCAGTATTTT.